Shown below are 16 T cell receptor beta chains from a single sample sequenced in a study of blood T cell repertoires in COVID-19. Using immunoSEQ multiplex PCR, the repertoire was profiled, and TCRdb retains in-frame clones only, with some absent. The sample lists 20,000 to 30,000 clones, about 90% occurring once. Sequences were obtained from peripheral blood. The receptors shown here come from a human donor in a cohort sampled during active COVID-19.

The chain combines TRBV19 with TRBJ2-7; unclear D gene. The CDR3 length is 14 residues. Trimming shortened V by 3 bases and J by 2 bases, and 11 bases separated the two germline ends. Germline CDR1 reads LNHDA; CDR2 reads SQIVND (reference sequence). The CDR3: CASSIGEGAYEQYF. The CDR3 DNA follows: TGTGCCAGTAGTATCGGTGAAGGAGCCTACGAGCAGTACTTC.

The chain couples TRBV11-2 to TRBJ2-7, with D possibly being TRBD2 (5 bases). Trimming shortened V by 0 bases and J by 6 bases, and 9 bases separated the two germline ends. Germline assignment: CDR1 SGHAT and CDR2 FQNNGV. This CDR3 has 13 residues. The chain's CDR3 is CASSLDTRGEQYF. The CDR3 coding sequence is TGTGCCAGCAGCTTAGACACCCGGGGCGAGCAGTACTTC.

This chain joins TRBV5-6 and TRBJ2-7; 7 positions agree with TRBD1. V was clipped by 2 bases and J by 6 bases; unmatched bases: 14. The CDR3 covers 16 residues. CDR1 and CDR2 (germline): SGHDT, YYEEEE. The CDR3 sequence: CASSLSGQAVRFEQYF. For the CDR3, the DNA is TGTGCCAGCAGCTTATCCGGACAGGCAGTTAGGTTCGAGCAGTACTTC.

A note on this clone: Germline is not matched at one junction end, which may reflect a read error. The chain carries TRBV15 and TRBJ2-1; TRBD1 matches 9 bases. The CDR3 covers 15 residues. Germline V lookup: CDR1 LNHNV, CDR2 YYDKDF (reference sequence). CDR3 DNA sequence: TGTGCCACCAGCAGGGGACAGGGTGTCGTCAATGATCAGTTCTTC. It is translated as CATSRGQGVVNDQFF. The whole variable domain, filled in from reference TRBV15 and TRBJ2-1, reads DAMVIQNPRYQVTQFGKPVTLSCSQTLNHNVMYWYQQKSSQAPKLLFHYYDKDFNNEADTPDNFQSRRPNTSFCFLDIRSPGLGDTAMYLCATSRGQGVVNDQFFGPGTRLTVL.

This sequence joins TRBV7-6 and TRBJ1-3; maybe TRBD1 (5 bases). The CDR3 length is 17 residues. Germline loops: CDR1 SGHVS, CDR2 FNYEAQ. The germline V and J ends were trimmed by 3 bases and 0 bases, with 15 bases remaining between them. This CDR3 reads CASSFSTGPISGNTIYF. The CDR3 DNA follows: TGTGCCAGCAGCTTTTCCACAGGACCGATCTCTGGAAACACCATATATTTT.

The chain employs TRBV4-1 and TRBJ2-1; tentatively, D is TRBD2 (6 bases). The germline V gene encodes CDR1 MGHRA and CDR2 YSYEKL. V was clipped by 1 base and J by 5 bases, with 9 bases between them. The CDR3 consists of 14 residues. In nucleotides, the CDR3 is TGCGCCAGCAGCCAAGTTCCTAGCGACAATGAGCAGTTCTTC. Translation gives CASSQVPSDNEQFF.

The V gene is TRBV24-1, the J gene TRBJ2-2; 10 nucleotides match TRBD1. J was trimmed by 5 bases and V by 3 bases; bases with no gene match: 5. The CDR3 has 16 amino acids. Germline V gene sequence: CDR1 KGHDR, CDR2 SFDVKD. The CDR3 coding sequence is TGTGCCACCAGTGATGCGACAGGGGGCTCGACCGGGGAGCTGTTTTTT. Translated, it gives CATSDATGGSTGELFF.

This chain connects TRBV19 to TRBJ2-7, with a tentative D call TRBD2 (6 bases). The CDR3 spans 15 residues. Germline V gene sequence: CDR1 LNHDA, CDR2 SQIVND (reference sequence). The V and J ends lost 3 bases and 3 bases respectively, with 15 bases between them. The CDR3 is CASSMEGPSYYEQYF. The CDR3 DNA follows: TGTGCCAGTAGTATGGAGGGGCCCTCCTACTACGAGCAGTACTTC.

This clone showed up just once. The chain couples TRBV2 to TRBJ2-5; a possible D gene is TRBD1 (5 bases). V was cut by 7 bases and J by 1 base, with 10 bases left in between. The germline CDR1 and CDR2 sequences are SNHLY and FYNNEI. CDR3 length: 13 residues. The CDR3 region has the DNA TGTGCCAGCAACCGACAGAGCCAAGAGACCCAGTACTTC. Protein: CASNRQSQETQYF.

This chain uses TRBV5-1 with TRBJ2-1, with 10 nucleotides matching TRBD1. Germline V gene sequence: CDR1 SGHRS, CDR2 YFSETQ. This CDR3 region has 16 residues. After removal of 3 bases from V and 1 base from J, the junction contained 4 bases not matched to a gene. The CDR3 nucleotides are TGCGCCAGCAGCTCGACAGGGGGCGGATCCTACAATGAGCAGTTCTTC. This gives the protein CASSSTGGGSYNEQFF. Using reference TRBV5-1 and TRBJ2-1 for the parts outside the CDR3, the full variable domain is KAGVTQTPRYLIKTRGQQVTLSCSPISGHRSVSWYQQTPGQGLQFLFEYFSETQRNKGNFPGRFSGRQFSNSRSEMNVSTLELGDSALYLCASSSTGGGSYNEQFFGPGTRLTVL.

V gene TRBV6-1 combines with J gene TRBJ2-5, with D possibly being TRBD1 (6 bases). V was cut by 2 bases and J by 10 bases, with 17 bases left in between. This CDR3 has 14 amino acids. CDR1 is MNHNS and CDR2 is SASEGT in the germline V gene. The CDR3 is CASSEPGTRFFQYF. Written as DNA, the CDR3 is TGTGCCAGCAGTGAACCCGGGACAAGATTTTTCCAGTACTTC.

The chain uses TRBV3-1 (or the pseudogene TRBV3-2) and TRBJ2-1; D is unresolved. The CDR3 totals 15 residues. Germline-derived CDR1 and CDR2 are LGHDT and YNNKEL (reference sequence). Trimming stripped 1 base from V and 0 bases from J, with 7 bases between. The CDR3 region is CASSQVSGSYNEQFF. The CDR3 region has the DNA TGTGCCAGCAGCCAAGTGTCAGGCTCCTACAATGAGCAGTTCTTC.

This sequence joins TRBV7-9 and TRBJ2-4; TRBD2 might be the D (6 bases). Germline CDR1 reads SEHNR; CDR2 reads FQNEAQ (reference sequence). With 1 base removed from V and 8 bases from J, the gap between germline ends came to 9 bases. The CDR3 covers 13 residues. The DNA of the CDR3 is TGTGCCAGCAGCTTAGGGTGGGGGGACATTCAGTACTTC. Translation: CASSLGWGDIQYF.

This chain uses TRBV7-2 with TRBJ2-7; 11 nucleotides align to TRBD2. The germline gives CDR1 SGHTA, CDR2 FQGNSA. The CDR3 has 16 residues. With 2 bases clipped from V and 2 bases from J, the junction kept 5 bases outside the gene matches. This CDR3 reads CASSLSHSGGAYEQYF. The CDR3 DNA sequence: TGTGCCAGCAGCTTATCCCATAGCGGGGGGGCCTACGAGCAGTACTTC.

The chain couples TRBV7-9 to TRBJ2-1; D is unclear. V lost 1 base, J lost 0 bases, and 10 bases lay in between. Germline V gene sequence: CDR1 SEHNR, CDR2 FQNEAQ (reference sequence). The CDR3 loop spans 16 amino acids. The CDR3 nucleotides are TGTGCCAGCAGCTTAGTAGGAAGGAGCTCCTACAATGAGCAGTTCTTC. Its translation: CASSLVGRSSYNEQFF.

This chain's CDR3 is CASSPHSNQPQHF. The CDR3 DNA reads TGTGCCAGCAGTCCCCATAGCAATCAGCCCCAGCATTTT. This chain connects TRBV12-3 or TRBV12-4 to TRBJ1-5; D is unresolved. The CDR3 has 13 amino acids. The germline V and J ends were trimmed by 5 bases and 0 bases, with 5 bases remaining between them.